A selection of T cell receptor beta chains follows, all from one sample in a study of blood T cells in healthy people across ages. TCRdb redid the calling of the 5' RACE reads with MiXCR, one entry per CDR3 protein. The sample holds 550,000 to 750,000 distinct CDR3 sequences, approximately 21% seen once. The sample was blood. Every receptor here comes from a man in his sixties or seventies in good health. Each CDR3 is given with its conserved first and last residue. D genes are given only for firm matches. The size field is filled for only some rows; it gives once, few, many or a size class.

J gene	D gene	clone size	V gene	CDR3 DNA	CDR3 protein
TRBJ1-3	.	.	TRBV12-3/TRBV12-4	TGTGCCAGCATCCTGGGCAGGGTTTCTGGAAACACCATATATTTT	CASILGRVSGNTIYF
TRBJ1-1	.	few	TRBV28	TGTGCCAGCAAAGGAGCGCTCGGGGGCGCGTGGGCTTTCTTT	CASKGALGGAWAFF
TRBJ2-7	TRBD2	few	TRBV5-1	TGCGCCAGCAGCCATCCCGGGACTAGCGGCTACGAGCAGTACTTC	CASSHPGTSGYEQYF
TRBJ2-3	.	few	TRBV7-3	TGTGCCAGCAGCCCCCGGACTCTGGATACGCAGTATTTT	CASSPRTLDTQYF
TRBJ2-6	.	.	TRBV7-2	TGTGCCAGCAGGCGAGCTGCGGGACTTCTCTCTGGGGCCAACGTCCTGACTTTC	CASRRAAGLLSGANVLTF
TRBJ2-3	.	few	TRBV5-1	TGCGCCAGCAGCTTCCGACCGGGGCACACAGATACGCAGTATTTT	CASSFRPGHTDTQYF
TRBJ1-1	.	few	TRBV3-1	TGTGCCAGCAGCCAAGTAGAAGGGAACACTGAAGCTTTCTTT	CASSQVEGNTEAFF
TRBJ1-1	TRBD1	.	TRBV10-3	TGTGCCATAAGACAGGGGGCAGAAACTGAAGCTTTCTTT	CAIRQGAETEAFF
TRBJ2-2	TRBD1	.	TRBV2	TGTGCCAGCAGTGGACAGGGTGGGCCGAACACCGGGGAGCTGTTTTTT	CASSGQGGPNTGELFF
TRBJ2-1	TRBD2	few	TRBV20-1	TGCAGTGCTAGTCCTATAGCGGGAGAGATCTACAATGAGCAGTTCTTC	CSASPIAGEIYNEQFF
TRBJ2-4	.	.	TRBV20-1	TGCAGTGTAAACTCGGGAGCCAAAAACATTCAGTACTTC	CSVNSGAKNIQYF
TRBJ2-1	.	few	TRBV3-1	TGTGCCAGCAGCCAAGCTCTTATAAACTACAATGAGCAGTTCTTC	CASSQALINYNEQFF
TRBJ2-3	TRBD2	.	TRBV4-1	TGCGCCAGCAGCCAAGACCGACTAGCGGGTACCCCAGATACGCAGTATTTT	CASSQDRLAGTPDTQYF
TRBJ2-3	TRBD2	few	TRBV20-1	TGCAGTGCTAGAGAGGGACTAGCGGGAGGTACAGATACGCAGTATTTT	CSAREGLAGGTDTQYF
TRBJ2-1	.	.	TRBV5-1	TGCGCCAGCAGCGATCAGTACAATGAGCAGTTCTTC	CASSDQYNEQFF
TRBJ2-1	TRBD2	few	TRBV5-1	TGCGCCAGCGGTACGGAAGCGGGGAGCTCCTACAATGAGCAGTTCTTC	CASGTEAGSSYNEQFF
TRBJ1-1	.	once	TRBV29-1	TGCAGCGTTGCACAGATTGAAGCTTTCTTT	CSVAQIEAFF
TRBJ2-7	.	.	TRBV4-1	TGCGCCAGCAGTTTATACGGACAGAGAGACTCCTACGAGCAGTACTTC	CASSLYGQRDSYEQYF
TRBJ1-1	.	.	TRBV20-1	TGCAGTGTTATTCCAGGGCTCCGTGGCACTGAAGCTTTCTTT	CSVIPGLRGTEAFF
TRBJ2-7	TRBD2	.	TRBV18	TGTGCCAGCTCTAGACCTAGCGGGAGTGGTAACGAGCAGTACTTC	CASSRPSGSGNEQYF
TRBJ2-7	TRBD1	.	TRBV9	TGTGCCAGCAGCGTAGAGGGGACAGGGGGCTTGTACGAGCAGTACTTC	CASSVEGTGGLYEQYF
TRBJ1-6	TRBD1	.	TRBV2	TGTGCCAGCAGTGACACAGGGGATTCACCCCTCCACTTT	CASSDTGDSPLHF
TRBJ2-4	.	.	TRBV30	TGTGCCTGGAGTCCAGCCTCCTCCAAAAACATTCAGTACTTC	CAWSPASSKNIQYF
TRBJ2-1	.	many	TRBV13	TGTGCCAGCAGTTTACGGGGCCTCAATGAGCAGTTCTTC	CASSLRGLNEQFF
TRBJ2-1	.	.	TRBV7-2	TGTGCCAGCAGCCCTGACAGAACCCTCTACAATGAGCAGTTCTTC	CASSPDRTLYNEQFF
TRBJ2-4	TRBD2	few	TRBV30	TGTGCCTGTAGGAGCGGGACTCTAGCCAAAAACATTCAGTACTTC	CACRSGTLAKNIQYF
TRBJ2-1	.	many	TRBV4-3	TGCGCCAGCAGCCAAGACCCCTACAATGAGCAGTTCTTC	CASSQDPYNEQFF
TRBJ2-7	TRBD1	.	TRBV9	TGTGCCAGCAGGGGACAGGGTTCCGAGCAGTACTTC	CASRGQGSEQYF
TRBJ2-1	TRBD2	few	TRBV4-2	TGTGCCAGCAGACCAAGCCTAGCGGGGTACAATGAGCAGTTCTTC	CASRPSLAGYNEQFF
TRBJ2-1	.	.	TRBV20-1	TGCAGTACTACAAGGGAAGACTCCTACAATGAGCAGTTCTTC	CSTTREDSYNEQFF
TRBJ2-2	TRBD2	few	TRBV6-1	TGTGCCAGCATTAGCGGGCAGGGAACCCCCGGGGAGCTGTTTTTT	CASISGQGTPGELFF
TRBJ2-5	TRBD1	many	TRBV29-1	TGCAGCGTTGGTCAGGGCAGGGGGTGGCAAGAGACCCAGTACTTC	CSVGQGRGWQETQYF
TRBJ2-2	.	.	TRBV20-1	TGCAGTGCTATGACTCAGGGGGGAACCGGGGAGCTGTTTTTT	CSAMTQGGTGELFF
TRBJ2-5	.	.	TRBV29-1	TGCAGCGTTGAAATAGAGACCCAGTACTTC	CSVEIETQYF
TRBJ2-1	.	.	TRBV7-9	TGTGCCAGCAGCTTAGGGGCTGCCGAGCAGTTCTTC	CASSLGAAEQFF
TRBJ2-7	TRBD2	.	TRBV2	TGTGCCAGCAACTTAGCGGGAGGGCAGAACGAGCAGTACTTC	CASNLAGGQNEQYF
TRBJ2-3	TRBD1	.	TRBV4-2	TGTGCCAGCAGCCAAGATAATATTCCGGGACAGAAAACAGATACGCAGTATTTT	CASSQDNIPGQKTDTQYF
TRBJ1-1	TRBD1	.	TRBV6-5	TGTGCCAGCAGTTACTATGGACAGGGACACACTGAAGCTTTCTTT	CASSYYGQGHTEAFF
TRBJ2-5	.	many	TRBV28	TGTGCCAGCTTACCGGACTGGCGGGTAGAGACCCAGTACTTC	CASLPDWRVETQYF
TRBJ2-7	.	.	TRBV12-3/TRBV12-4	TGTGCCAGCAGTTTGGCGCAGGGCCGAAACGAGCAGTACTTC	CASSLAQGRNEQYF
TRBJ2-5	TRBD1	.	TRBV29-1	TGCAGCGTTGGAACGACAGGGTACCAAGAGACCCAGTACTTC	CSVGTTGYQETQYF
TRBJ2-3	.	few	TRBV27	TGTGCCAGCAGTTTCTCACAGGGCACAGATACGCAGTATTTT	CASSFSQGTDTQYF
TRBJ2-5	.	few	TRBV7-3	TGTGCCAGCAGCTTACCGCAGATTTCGGGATGCGGAGAGACCCAGTACTTC	CASSLPQISGCGETQYF
TRBJ1-6	.	.	TRBV6-6	TGTGCCAGCAGTTCGGGGGATATGAGGTCACCCCTCCACTTT	CASSSGDMRSPLHF
TRBJ2-2	TRBD1	.	TRBV12-3/TRBV12-4	TGTGCCAGCAGTCCGGGACAGGGGACGACGAACACCGGGGAGCTGTTTTTT	CASSPGQGTTNTGELFF
TRBJ2-2	.	few	TRBV3-1	TGTGCCAGCAGCCAAGCCAACCTGGTCAACGAGCTGTTTTTT	CASSQANLVNELFF
TRBJ2-1	.	.	TRBV7-9	TGTGCCAGCAGCTTAAAGCAGAGCTCCTACAATGAGCAGTTCTTC	CASSLKQSSYNEQFF
TRBJ2-1	.	few	TRBV6-6	TGTGCCATCCGGATAGCCGGGACACCTTACAATGAGCAGTTCTTC	CAIRIAGTPYNEQFF
TRBJ2-5	.	few	TRBV5-8	TGTGCCAGCAGCATCGGAAGACAGTTCCAAGAGACCCAGTACTTC	CASSIGRQFQETQYF
TRBJ2-3	.	many	TRBV20-1	TGCAGTGCTAGAAGGCAGGGTCGAGCAGATACGCAGTATTTT	CSARRQGRADTQYF
TRBJ2-5	.	few	TRBV20-1	TGCAGTGCTAGAGATCGAATGAGCTATCAGGAGACCCAGTACTTC	CSARDRMSYQETQYF
TRBJ2-1	.	few	TRBV6-6	TGTGCCAGCAGTTATGGGGCGGGTGGAGTCGGGCAGTTCTTC	CASSYGAGGVGQFF
TRBJ2-7	.	few	TRBV28	TGTGCCAGCTCCGGGACTCCGACTCACGAGCAGTACTTC	CASSGTPTHEQYF
TRBJ2-7	TRBD2	.	TRBV20-1	TGCAGTGCTAGAGATTTATCGGGAGGGCCCTACGAGCAGTACTTC	CSARDLSGGPYEQYF
TRBJ2-7	.	few	TRBV2	TGTGCCAGCATGCGCCGGAACCCCTACGAGCAGTACTTC	CASMRRNPYEQYF
TRBJ2-1	TRBD2	few	TRBV3-1	TGTGCCAGCAAGAATAGCGGGAGGGCTTCGGATGAGCAGTTCTTC	CASKNSGRASDEQFF